What follows are 12 T cell receptor beta chains derived from one specimen sequenced in a study of identical twins. Each CDR3 protein gets one entry after TCRdb re-called the 5' RACE reads with MiXCR. Among 500,000 to 650,000 distinct CDR3 sequences listed, approximately 20% were seen once. This same sample was also part of a study on yellow fever vaccine responses in identical twins.

Input material: CD4+ T cells sorted from blood. The source is a woman under 30 in good health.

As DNA, the CDR3 is TGTGCCAGCAGCAAGACCGGGACTAGCTACGAGCAGTACTTC. It yields the protein CASSKTGTSYEQYF. The chain carries TRBV9 and TRBJ2-7; 8 bases align to TRBD2. The V gene end was trimmed by 4 bases and the J gene end by 3 bases; junction bases not matched to a gene: 6. The V gene's germline CDR1 is SGDLS and CDR2 YYNGEE. CDR3 size: 14 residues.

The sample holds a few counts of this clonotype. V and J are TRBV20-1 and TRBJ1-1; no clear D. Germline CDR1 and CDR2: DFQATT and SNEGSKA (reference sequence). The length of the CDR3 is 14 residues. V dropped 1 base and J dropped 0 bases, with 9 bases sitting between them. Here the CDR3 DNA reads TGCAGTGCTAGAGGGACGCTAATGAACACTGAAGCTTTCTTT. Its protein product is CSARGTLMNTEAFF.

There are a few counts of this clonotype. Germline and junction disagree at one end, which may indicate a read error. This sequence joins TRBV20-1 and TRBJ1-5, with 8 positions matching TRBD1. Germline CDR1 and CDR2: DFQATT and SNEGSKA (reference sequence). This CDR3 has 16 residues. This CDR3 reads CSAARETGASDQPQHF. The CDR3, as DNA: TGCAGTGCCGCCCGGGAGACAGGGGCTAGCGATCAGCCCCAGCATTTT.

The table lists this clonotype with a few counts. This chain links TRBV12-3 or TRBV12-4 with TRBJ2-1; D gene uncertain. This CDR3 spans 14 amino acids. Trimming removed 6 bases at V and 7 bases at J, with 16 bases between. This CDR3 reads CASRPSGVGNEQFF. For the CDR3, the DNA is TGTGCCAGCAGGCCGTCAGGAGTTGGGAATGAGCAGTTCTTC.

CDR3: CASSLFPAGSGETQYF. In nucleotides, the CDR3 is TGTGCCAGCAGCTTATTCCCAGCGGGGTCCGGGGAGACCCAGTACTTC. The chain links TRBV7-3 to TRBJ2-5, with TRBD2 matching over 7 bases. The CDR3 extends over 16 amino acids. V was clipped by 2 bases and J by 5 bases; unmatched bases: 11. Germline-derived CDR1 and CDR2 are SGHTA and FQGTGA.

The rearrangement links TRBV20-1 to TRBJ2-1, with 8 nucleotides matching TRBD2. This CDR3 has 16 amino acids. CDR1 DFQATT and CDR2 SNEGSKA come from the germline V gene (reference sequence). The J segment lost 1 base and the V segment lost 6 bases, leaving 11 bases of the junction unmatched. CDR3 nucleotides: TGCAGTGCCCAAACGACTAGCGCCATGTCCTACAATGAGCAGTTCTTC. Its translation is CSAQTTSAMSYNEQFF.

This clonotype has only a few counts. The chain joins TRBV12-5 to TRBJ2-7, with D unclear. V was pared by 5 bases and J by 0 bases, with 14 bases between. This CDR3 comprises 15 residues. Germline V lookup: CDR1 LGHNT, CDR2 FRNRAP. CDR3 bases: TGTGCTAGTGGTGGAATGGCGGAGAGCTCCTACGAGCAGTACTTC. Its protein is CASGGMAESSYEQYF.

The table lists this clonotype with many counts. A read error may account for a junction end that differs from germline. The V call is TRBV14, the J call TRBJ2-3, with D tentatively TRBD2 (6 bases). Germline V lookup: CDR1 SGHDN, CDR2 FVKESK. This CDR3 region has 13 residues. CDR3 sequence (DNA): TGCGCCAGCTCTCAGGGAGGTACAGATACGCAGTATTTT. Residues: CASSQGGTDTQYF.

There are a few counts of this clonotype. The chain carries TRBV7-9 and TRBJ2-7, with D possibly TRBD1 on 6 matching bases. Deletions cut 0 bases from V and 0 bases from J, with 9 bases between. The germline gives CDR1 SEHNR, CDR2 FQNEAQ (reference sequence). The CDR3 sequence is 15 residues long. CDR3 in amino acids: CASSLAGDISYEQYF. CDR3 sequence (DNA): TGTGCCAGCAGCTTAGCGGGGGACATCTCCTACGAGCAGTACTTC.

This clonotype was picked up a small number of times. The V and J genes are TRBV19 and TRBJ1-2, with D possibly TRBD1 on 5 matching bases. CDR3 length: 12 residues. V lost 7 bases to trimming and J lost 7 bases, with 13 bases between them. Germline V lookup: CDR1 LNHDA, CDR2 SQIVND (reference sequence). This CDR3 is CASTGGTSGYTF. For the CDR3, the DNA is TGTGCCAGTACTGGGGGTACATCTGGCTACACCTTC.

This clonotype was observed a few times. J is TRBJ2-2 and V is TRBV5-5, with 8 bases that match TRBD1. J was trimmed by 1 base and V by 4 bases; bases with no gene match: 9. The germline CDR1 and CDR2 sequences are SGHKS and YYEKEE (reference sequence). The CDR3 consists of 17 residues. DNA of the CDR3: TGTGCCAGCAGCCTTTCAGGGGGCTTAAGGAACACCGGGGAGCTGTTTTTT. Amino acids: CASSLSGGLRNTGELFF.

This clonotype was found a few times. The J gene is TRBJ1-2, the V gene TRBV6-5; 8 bases align to TRBD1. Germline loops: CDR1 MNHEY, CDR2 SVGAGI. V was pared by 3 bases and J by 8 bases, with 8 bases of the junction left unmatched. The CDR3 consists of 14 residues. The CDR3 nucleotides read TGTGCCAGCAGTTATAGGCAGGGGGCAAAAGGCTACACCTTC. It encodes CASSYRQGAKGYTF.